Following are 27 T cell receptor beta chains from one sample sequenced in a study of control samples from healthy donors and cancer patients. Here immunoSEQ multiplex PCR was the method, and the copy in TCRdb shows in-frame clones only, minus some. The data hold 130,000 or so clones, with 89% observed a single time. The material sequenced was blood. The receptors originated from a man in his forties or fifties in good health.

This clone has more than one count but fewer than ten. The chain couples TRBV5-1 to TRBJ2-7, with TRBD1 identical over 7 bases. Germline CDR1 and CDR2: SGHRS and YFSETQ. CDR3 length: 16 amino acids. Trimming at V came to 4 bases and at J to 0 bases, leaving 10 bases not matched to a gene. Here the CDR3 DNA reads TGCGCCAGCAGCCCGACGACCGGGACAGACTCCTACGAGCAGTACTTC. Its translation: CASSPTTGTDSYEQYF.

V is TRBV3-1 (or the pseudogene TRBV3-2) and J is TRBJ2-1; D is unclear. V lost 0 bases and J 3 bases, leaving 3 bases between the germline ends. Germline V gene sequence: CDR1 LGHDT, CDR2 YNNKEL (reference sequence). The CDR3 contains 13 residues. CDR3 DNA sequence: TGTGCCAGCAGCCAAGAAGACTACAATGAGCAGTTCTTC. Protein: CASSQEDYNEQFF.

For the CDR3, the DNA is TGTGCCAGCAGCCAAGTCAGTAACTATGGCTACACCTTC. This sequence encodes CASSQVSNYGYTF. V gene TRBV3-1 (or the pseudogene TRBV3-2) combines with J gene TRBJ1-2; the D is unclear. V lost 1 base and J 1 base, leaving 4 bases between the germline ends. In germline, CDR1 is LGHDT, CDR2 YNNKEL (reference sequence). The CDR3 runs 13 residues.

The gene calls are TRBV7-8 and TRBJ1-5; D ambiguous. Germline-derived CDR1 and CDR2 are SGHVS and FQNEAQ. Trimming cost V 1 base and J 7 bases, with 11 bases left between them. The CDR3 is made up of 14 amino acids. CDR3 sequence: CASSLDETGQPQHF. The CDR3 DNA is TGTGCCAGCAGCTTAGATGAGACGGGCCAGCCCCAGCATTTT.

The rearrangement joins TRBV2 to TRBJ1-1; D uncertain. The CDR3 has 13 residues. Germline CDR1 SNHLY, CDR2 FYNNEI. With 11 bases removed from V and 0 bases from J, the gap between germline ends came to 13 bases. CDR3: CAVSDSMNTEAFF. In DNA, the CDR3 is TGTGCCGTATCGGACTCCATGAACACTGAAGCTTTCTTT.

The V gene is TRBV6-6, the J gene TRBJ2-5; tentative D call: TRBD1 (5 bases). The CDR3 has 14 residues. The germline V gene has CDR1 MNHNY and CDR2 SVGAGI (reference sequence). Between the trimmed V and J ends, which lost 2 bases and 3 bases, there was a span of 10 bases. Written as DNA, the CDR3 is TGTGCCAGCAGTTACCCTGACAGAAAAGAGACCCAGTACTTC. Its protein product is CASSYPDRKETQYF.

The CDR3 nucleotides are TGTGCCAGCAGCGTAGTATCAGGTACTGAGCAGTTCTTC. This sequence encodes CASSVVSGTEQFF. The V gene is TRBV9, the J gene TRBJ2-1, with D unresolved. The CDR3 totals 13 residues. Germline lookup yields CDR1 SGDLS and CDR2 YYNGEE. The V end was cut by 0 bases, the J end by 9 bases, with 10 bases between.

This chain links TRBV19 with TRBJ1-4, with D possibly being TRBD1 (5 bases). Looked up from germline, CDR1 is LNHDA and CDR2 is SQIVND (reference sequence). This CDR3 comprises 14 residues. The V gene lost 9 bases and the J gene lost 0 bases, with 11 bases spanning the gap. CDR3 sequence: CASSQGATNEKLFF. The CDR3, as DNA: TGTGCCAGCAGTCAGGGTGCAACTAATGAAAAACTGTTTTTT.

The CDR3: CATSWDRYTGELFF. CDR3 in DNA: TGTGCCACCTCCTGGGACAGATACACCGGGGAGCTGTTTTTT. The chain couples TRBV6-6 to TRBJ2-2, with TRBD1 matching over 7 bases. CDR1 is MNHNY and CDR2 is SVGAGI in the germline V gene (reference sequence). CDR3 length: 14 residues. V lost 10 bases, J lost 3 bases, and 8 bases stayed unmatched.

There are a few counts of this clone. The chain recombines TRBV30 with TRBJ1-1; the D is unclear. The CDR3 contains 13 residues. The V end was cut by 3 bases, the J end by 5 bases, with 13 bases between. CDR1 is GTSNPN and CDR2 is SVGIG in the germline V gene (reference sequence). The DNA for the CDR3 is TGTGCCTGGAGGAAAGGGTCGGGGACTGAAGCTTTCTTT. As protein: CAWRKGSGTEAFF.

V and J are TRBV29-1 and TRBJ1-1; 11 bases agree with TRBD1. The germline V gene encodes CDR1 SQVTM and CDR2 ANQGSEA. The CDR3 contains 15 residues. V was clipped by 6 bases and J by 6 bases; unmatched bases: 12. The CDR3, as DNA: TGCAGCGTCGTGGGCCGGGACAGGGGGAGTCCTGAAGCTTTCTTT. This encodes CSVVGRDRGSPEAFF.

The chain has TRBV30 and TRBJ1-2; 10 positions match TRBD1. This CDR3 is built from 17 residues. Germline values: CDR1 GTSNPN, CDR2 SVGIG (reference sequence). V shed 2 bases, J shed 2 bases, and the junction held 11 bases outside the gene matches. CDR3 residues: CAWSSQLGQGVNYGYTF. CDR3 coding DNA: TGTGCCTGGAGTTCCCAGCTCGGACAGGGGGTGAACTATGGCTACACCTTC.

V and J are TRBV9 and TRBJ1-5, with D uncertain. CDR1 and CDR2 (germline): SGDLS, YYNGEE. The V end was cut by 0 bases, the J end by 7 bases, with 11 bases between. The CDR3 runs to 14 residues. CDR3 sequence reads: CASSVGGNFQPQHF. CDR3 nucleotides: TGTGCCAGCAGCGTAGGTGGAAATTTCCAGCCCCAGCATTTT.

J is TRBJ2-7 and V is TRBV29-1; D is perhaps TRBD1 (6 bases). The CDR3 runs 13 residues. Germline assignment: CDR1 SQVTM and CDR2 ANQGSEA. V was clipped by 7 bases and J by 1 base, with 14 bases between them. The CDR3 reads CSARDMGSYEQYF. Here the CDR3 DNA reads TGCAGCGCGAGGGACATGGGGTCCTACGAGCAGTACTTC.

The chain links TRBV18 to TRBJ1-5; D may be TRBD1 (6 bases). Trimming took off 9 bases at V and 4 bases at J, with 19 bases between the two ends. CDR1 and CDR2 from the germline V gene are KGHSH and LQKENI. The CDR3 consists of 15 residues. This chain's CDR3 is CASSSGGVRNQPQHF. As DNA, the CDR3 is TGTGCCAGTTCCTCGGGGGGCGTAAGGAATCAGCCCCAGCATTTT.

V gene TRBV30 combines with J gene TRBJ1-6, with D possibly matching TRBD1 (6 bases). Per germline, CDR1 GTSNPN and CDR2 SVGIG (reference sequence). CDR3 length: 13 residues. Trimming pared 0 bases from V and 10 bases from J, leaving 10 bases between. CDR3 sequence: CAWSVGGGSPLHF. CDR3 in DNA: TGTGCCTGGAGTGTCGGGGGGGGCTCACCCCTCCACTTT.

The chain carries TRBV27 and TRBJ2-5; 11 bases line up with TRBD1. Germline V gives CDR1 MNHEY, CDR2 SMNVEV (reference sequence). This CDR3 comprises 15 residues. The junction had 5 bases not matched to a gene; V was cut back by 3 bases and J by 5 bases. The CDR3, as DNA: TGTGCCAGCAGTTTTAGGACAGGGGGCGTTGAGACCCAGTACTTC. Translating gives CASSFRTGGVETQYF.

The J gene is TRBJ1-5, the V gene TRBV15; D unresolved. CDR3 length: 14 amino acids. From germline, CDR1 is LNHNV and CDR2 YYDKDF (reference sequence). The V gene lost 1 base and the J gene lost 3 bases, with 7 bases spanning the gap. The CDR3 nucleotides read TGTGCCACCAGCAGAGCGGCGAACAATCAGCCCCAGCATTTT. Protein product: CATSRAANNQPQHF.

This clone was seen a few times. This rearrangement joins TRBV28 to TRBJ2-1; D gene uncertain. The CDR3 has 11 residues. V was trimmed by 1 base and J by 5 bases, leaving 0 bases between them. From germline, CDR1 is MDHEN and CDR2 SYDVKM. The CDR3 nucleotides are TGTGCCAGCAGTTTATACAATGAGCAGTTCTTC. It specifies CASSLYNEQFF.

The table lists this clone with a count of one. J is TRBJ1-2 and V is TRBV7-9; 9 bases align to TRBD1. J lost 6 bases, V lost 5 bases, and 10 bases had no gene match. There are 15 residues in the CDR3. Looked up from germline, CDR1 is SEHNR and CDR2 is FQNEAQ (reference sequence). CDR3 DNA: TGTGCCAGCAGCCTCCCGGGACAGGGACCGCATGGCTACACCTTC. It is translated as CASSLPGQGPHGYTF.

This sequence joins TRBV6-2 or TRBV6-3 and TRBJ1-2; D not certain. Germline V gene lookup returns CDR1 MNHEY and CDR2 SVGEGT. This CDR3 region has 15 residues. V was cut by 1 base and J by 2 bases, with 11 bases left in between. In DNA form, the CDR3 reads TGTGCCAGCAGTTACTATAAGGGAAGGAACTATGGCTACACCTTC. Protein sequence: CASSYYKGRNYGYTF.

The J gene is TRBJ1-4, the V gene TRBV5-6; 7 bases are shared with TRBD1. The V segment lost 4 bases and the J segment 5 bases; nucleotides outside the gene matches: 8. This CDR3 spans 15 amino acids. The germline gives CDR1 SGHDT, CDR2 YYEEEE. Written as DNA, the CDR3 is TGTGCCAGCAGCCAGATCGACAGGGTCAATGAAAAACTGTTTTTT. It codes for CASSQIDRVNEKLFF.

The rearrangement uses TRBV19 and TRBJ1-1, with 8 bases identical to TRBD1. Looked up from germline, CDR1 is LNHDA and CDR2 is SQIVND (reference sequence). This CDR3 has 15 amino acids. Trimming removed 3 bases from V and 0 bases from J; junction bases left unmatched: 3. CDR3 amino acids: CASSIDRGMNTEAFF. The CDR3 coding sequence is TGTGCCAGTAGTATCGACAGGGGCATGAACACTGAAGCTTTCTTT.

The chain uses TRBV9 and TRBJ1-1; weak D call: TRBD1 (6 bases). Per germline, CDR1 SGDLS and CDR2 YYNGEE. Trimming took off 4 bases at V and 1 base at J, with 11 bases between the two ends. This CDR3 region has 14 residues. For the CDR3, the DNA is TGTGCCAGCAGCTGGGACATCGGGAACACTGAAGCTTTCTTT. Amino acid sequence: CASSWDIGNTEAFF.

The chain carries TRBV14 and TRBJ2-3; D remains ambiguous. Germline CDR1 SGHDN, CDR2 FVKESK. This CDR3 contains 14 residues. Trimming took off 3 bases at V and 0 bases at J, with 7 bases between the two ends. CDR3 amino acids: CASSHKVSTDTQYF. Here the CDR3 DNA reads TGTGCCAGCAGCCATAAGGTTAGCACAGATACGCAGTATTTT.

This chain joins TRBV2 and TRBJ2-7; TRBD1 agrees at 11 bases. This CDR3 is 14 amino acids long. V trimming: 5 bases; J trimming: 7 bases; junction bases outside the gene matches: 7. The germline CDR1 and CDR2 sequences are SNHLY and FYNNEI. The CDR3 sequence: CASSFGQGAEEQYF. CDR3 sequence (DNA): TGTGCCAGCAGTTTTGGACAGGGGGCGGAGGAGCAGTACTTC.

V and J are TRBV9 and TRBJ2-7; TRBD1 matches 7 bases. Germline trimming cut 0 bases from V and 2 bases from J; bases unmatched to any gene: 5. The CDR3 runs 15 residues. From germline, CDR1 is SGDLS and CDR2 YYNGEE. This chain's CDR3 is CASSVDRGQPYEQYF. CDR3 coding DNA: TGTGCCAGCAGCGTAGACAGGGGCCAACCCTACGAGCAGTACTTC.